This T cell receptor (beta chain) was sequenced during a study of OX40 agonist ivuxolimab in advanced cancers. Study in general: The dose-escalation cohort was about 86% male, with a mean age of approximately 61 years, ranging roughly 20 to 90.

The CDR3 runs 15 residues. Sequencing was performed with immunoSEQ multiplex PCR; in TCRdb, only in-frame clones are kept and a portion is missing. The sample carries 20,000 to 25,000 clones, around four fifths recorded once. The count of this clone is one. This specimen was CD4+ or CD8+ T cells sorted from blood, taken in a trial of the OX40 agonist ivuxolimab. The sequence came from an adult with an advanced solid tumor such as melanoma, head and neck, liver or kidney cancer. The chain carries TRBV21-1 and TRBJ1-4. TRBV21-1 constitutes a pseudogene. The CDR3 DNA reads as TGTGCCAGCACCCAAGAGGAGGGATCTAATGAAAAACTGTTTTTT. This codes for CASTQEEGSNEKLFF.